This TCR beta chain was retrieved from a study of graft-versus-host responses after intestinal transplantation. Study-level points and caveats: Recipient bone marrow held GvH clones, some seen earlier in ileum or blood.

Regarding this clone: Its matching antigen is unknown.

Sequenced by immunoSEQ multiplex PCR; TCRdb stores in-frame clones only, minus some. The data hold fewer than 120,000 clones, with around 95% observed a single time. V was clipped by 0 bases and J by 4 bases, with 18 bases between them. CDR1 is MGHRA and CDR2 is YSYEKL in the germline V gene. This CDR3 region has 17 residues. The receptor was derived from a human donor who received an intestinal transplant. This chain connects TRBV4-1 to TRBJ1-2, with a tentative D call TRBD1 (5 bases). This sample comprised unstimulated CD8+ T cells sorted from spleen or lymph node cells, obtained before intestinal transplant. CDR3 nucleotides: TGCGCCAGCAGCCAAGATCCGCGGGGGTATGACTTCTATGGCTACACCTTC. Protein sequence: CASSQDPRGYDFYGYTF.